The clone carrying this TCR beta chain was counted a few times. What it binds is not known. V lost 2 bases to trimming and J lost 0 bases, with 8 bases between them. CDR3 size: 14 residues. The data were taken from a study of T-cell reconstitution after alpha-beta-depleted transplantation in children. TCRbeta library preparation incorporated unique molecular identifiers. TCRdb ran MiXCR on the PCR reads and lists one entry per CDR3 protein. This sample has roughly 120,000 distinct CDR3 sequences; 23% occur once, and the top ten carry more than 9%. Study-wide points: About two months after transplant, alpha-beta T cells reportedly came from several hundred expanded graft clones.

The rearrangement uses TRBV12-3 or TRBV12-4 and TRBJ2-7; D gene unclear. The input for sequencing was PBMCs, mostly from graft donor cells, taken 180 days after TCRalphabeta/CD19-depleted stem cell transplant. The TCR was taken from a male patient aged 2 to 9 who had a stem cell transplant for chronic granulomatous disease, so the T cells may come from the graft donor. The chain's CDR3 is CASSLSRTSYEQYF. The CDR3 DNA follows: TGTGCCAGCAGTTTATCCAGGACCTCCTACGAGCAGTACTTC.